This record covers a single T cell receptor (beta chain). What it binds is not known. A J-beta primer mix and a sample-barcoded 5' primer were used in a second PCR of roughly 6 to 11 cycles. Carrying 12 random nucleotides, a template-switch adaptor labeled each individual cDNA molecule. One entry per CDR3 protein results from TCRdb running MiXCR on the 5' RACE reads. The table shows about 1.5 million distinct CDR3 sequences, with roughly 40% occurring only once. This entry belongs to a study of blood T cells in healthy people across ages. General study points: Naive T cell percentage showed a strong correlation with the diversity of TCR beta. Estimated diversity across one million T cells was deemed an underestimate.

The length of the CDR3 is 14 residues. Germline values: CDR1 DFQATT, CDR2 SNEGSKA (reference sequence). V shed 3 bases and J shed 3 bases, with 15 bases lying between them. The amount of total RNA extracted per sample was at least 5 micrograms. Sequenced material: blood. V is TRBV20-1 and J is TRBJ2-7; D is tentatively TRBD1 or TRBD2 (5 bases each). This sequence originates from a woman aged 18-29 years in good health. The CDR3 protein is CSASDGASFYEQYF. In DNA, the CDR3 is TGCAGTGCTAGTGACGGGGCCTCATTCTACGAGCAGTACTTC.